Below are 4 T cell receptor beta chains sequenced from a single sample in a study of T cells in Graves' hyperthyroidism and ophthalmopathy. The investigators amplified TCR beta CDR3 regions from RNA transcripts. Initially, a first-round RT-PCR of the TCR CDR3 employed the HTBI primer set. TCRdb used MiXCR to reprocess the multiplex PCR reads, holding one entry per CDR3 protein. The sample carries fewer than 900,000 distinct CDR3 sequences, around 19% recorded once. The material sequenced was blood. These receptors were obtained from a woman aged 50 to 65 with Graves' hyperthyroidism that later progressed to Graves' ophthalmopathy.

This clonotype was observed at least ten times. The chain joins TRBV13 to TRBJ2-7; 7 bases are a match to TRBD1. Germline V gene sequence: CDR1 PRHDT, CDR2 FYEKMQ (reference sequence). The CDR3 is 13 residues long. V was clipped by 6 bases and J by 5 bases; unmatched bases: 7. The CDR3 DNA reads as TGTGCCAGCAGACAGGACAGGTACAACGAGCAGTACTTC. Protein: CASRQDRYNEQYF.

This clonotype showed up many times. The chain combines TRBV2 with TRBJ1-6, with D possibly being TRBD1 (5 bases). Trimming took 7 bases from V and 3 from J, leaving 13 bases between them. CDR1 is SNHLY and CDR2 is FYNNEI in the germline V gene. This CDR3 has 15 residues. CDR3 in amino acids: CASTPRQYYNSPLHF. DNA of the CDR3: TGTGCCAGCACGCCACGACAGTACTATAATTCACCCCTCCACTTT.

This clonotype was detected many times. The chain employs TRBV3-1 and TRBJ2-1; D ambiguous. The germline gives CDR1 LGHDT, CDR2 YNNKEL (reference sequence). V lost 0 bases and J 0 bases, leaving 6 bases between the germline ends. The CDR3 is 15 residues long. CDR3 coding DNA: TGTGCCAGCAGCCAAGACCCGAGCTCCTACAATGAGCAGTTCTTC. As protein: CASSQDPSSYNEQFF.

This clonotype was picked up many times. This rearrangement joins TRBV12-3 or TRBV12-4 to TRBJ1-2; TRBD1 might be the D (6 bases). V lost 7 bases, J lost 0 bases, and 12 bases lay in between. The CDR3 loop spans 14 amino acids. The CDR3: CASMGAEANYGYTF. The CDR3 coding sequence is TGTGCCAGCATGGGGGCAGAAGCTAACTATGGCTACACCTTC.